One and the same sample provided the 29 T cell receptor beta chains below, sequenced in a study of blood T cell repertoires in COVID-19. The assay was immunoSEQ multiplex PCR, and TCRdb's table has in-frame clones only and misses some. The data show more than 90,000 clones, over 80% seen once. Sequences were obtained from peripheral blood. The source is a woman aged 65 to 85 with acute or convalescent COVID-19.

Only a few counts were recorded for this clone. V gene TRBV5-1 combines with J gene TRBJ2-3; tentative D call: TRBD2 (6 bases). Germline V lookup: CDR1 SGHRS, CDR2 YFSETQ. The V end was cut by 4 bases, the J end by 0 bases, with 15 bases between. The CDR3 extends over 16 amino acids. The chain's CDR3 is CASSPGGAGSTDTQYF. In nucleotides, the CDR3 is TGCGCCAGCAGCCCTGGGGGAGCGGGTAGCACAGATACGCAGTATTTT.

J is TRBJ1-3 and V is TRBV9; 11 bases match TRBD1. From germline, CDR1 is SGDLS and CDR2 YYNGEE. V shed 4 bases, J shed 4 bases, and the junction held 7 bases outside the gene matches. The CDR3 runs 16 residues. In nucleotides, the CDR3 is TGTGCCAGCAGCCCCGGACAGGGGGCGACGGGAAACACCATATATTTT. This codes for CASSPGQGATGNTIYF. Full variable domain (remainder filled in from reference TRBV9 and TRBJ1-3): DSGVTQTPKHLITATGQRVTLRCSPRSGDLSVYWYQQSLDQGLQFLIQYYNGEERAKGNILERFSAQQFPDLHSELNLSSLELGDSALYFCASSPGQGATGNTIYFGEGSWLTVV.

This sequence joins TRBV5-1 and TRBJ2-3, with D maybe TRBD1 (6 bases). CDR3 length equals 15 residues. CDR1 SGHRS and CDR2 YFSETQ come from the germline V gene. Trimming removed 4 bases from V and 0 bases from J, with 12 bases in between. The CDR3 protein is CASSEAGASTDTQYF. The CDR3 DNA reads as TGCGCCAGCAGCGAGGCAGGGGCTAGCACAGATACGCAGTATTTT. Supplemented by reference TRBV5-1 and TRBJ2-3, the full variable domain reads KAGVTQTPRYLIKTRGQQVTLSCSPISGHRSVSWYQQTPGQGLQFLFEYFSETQRNKGNFPGRFSGRQFSNSRSEMNVSTLELGDSALYLCASSEAGASTDTQYFGPGTRLTVL.

This clone has a handful of counts. The chain couples TRBV3-1 (or the pseudogene TRBV3-2) to TRBJ2-1, with 12 nucleotides matching TRBD2. This CDR3 contains 20 residues. V trimming: 1 base; J trimming: 5 bases; junction bases outside the gene matches: 15. Germline V lookup: CDR1 LGHDT, CDR2 YNNKEL (reference sequence). CDR3 protein: CASSQGPLAGGPGRHNEQFF. CDR3 bases: TGTGCCAGCAGCCAAGGGCCGCTAGCGGGGGGGCCAGGTAGGCACAATGAGCAGTTCTTC.

This clone has only one observation. The chain uses TRBV24-1 and TRBJ1-3; D remains ambiguous. V was shortened by 12 bases and J by 3 bases, with 20 bases between the two germline ends. This CDR3 contains 15 residues. CDR1 is KGHDR, CDR2 SFDVKD, per germline. CDR3 nucleotide sequence: TGTGCCTCCTCACCGGGTCGGAAGAATGGAAACACCATATATTTT. Translating gives CASSPGRKNGNTIYF.

CDR3: CASNEQGSGANVLTF. The CDR3 DNA follows: TGTGCCAGCAACGAGCAGGGCTCTGGGGCCAACGTCCTGACTTTC. The gene calls are TRBV3-1 (or the pseudogene TRBV3-2) and TRBJ2-6, with a possible D match to TRBD1 (5 bases). V was shortened by 7 bases and J by 0 bases, with 10 bases between the two germline ends. The CDR3 is 15 residues long. Germline CDR1 reads LGHDT; CDR2 reads YNNKEL (reference sequence).

This rearrangement joins TRBV28 to TRBJ2-7; D unclear. V lost 4 bases, J lost 0 bases, and 4 bases lay in between. Germline assignment: CDR1 MDHEN and CDR2 SYDVKM. This CDR3 has 12 amino acids. CDR3 in amino acids: CASSSVSYEQYF. The CDR3, as DNA: TGTGCCAGCAGTTCCGTCTCCTACGAGCAGTACTTC.

This chain joins TRBV4-2 and TRBJ2-3; TRBD2 agrees at 8 bases. CDR1 and CDR2 from the germline V gene are LGHNA and YNFKEQ. The length of the CDR3 is 17 residues. Trimming at V came to 0 bases and at J to 0 bases, leaving 5 bases not matched to a gene. As DNA, the CDR3 is TGTGCCAGCAGCCAAGATCCCAGCGGGGGTAGCACAGATACGCAGTATTTT. Its translation: CASSQDPSGGSTDTQYF.

The chain combines TRBV19 with TRBJ1-1; the match to TRBD1 covers 9 bases. The junction had 9 bases not matched to a gene; V was cut back by 9 bases and J by 1 base. From germline, CDR1 is LNHDA and CDR2 SQIVND (reference sequence). The CDR3 length is 15 residues. CDR3 region: CASKQGALGNTEAFF. CDR3 sequence (DNA): TGTGCCAGCAAACAGGGGGCCCTGGGGAACACTGAAGCTTTCTTT.

This chain joins TRBV27 and TRBJ1-6; possible D gene TRBD1, 5 bases. This CDR3 is 19 amino acids long. Looked up from germline, CDR1 is MNHEY and CDR2 is SMNVEV (reference sequence). The V end was cut by 3 bases, the J end by 4 bases, with 22 bases between. The CDR3 DNA follows: TGTGCCAGCAGTTTTAGGGGCGATACACCCGACCGTTATAATTCACCCCTCCACTTT. Amino acid sequence: CASSFRGDTPDRYNSPLHF.

The V gene is TRBV6-5, the J gene TRBJ2-5; a weak D match, TRBD2 (8 bases). Per the germline V gene, CDR1 is MNHEY and CDR2 is SVGAGI. Trimming pared 10 bases from V and 2 bases from J, leaving 20 bases between. The CDR3 totals 15 residues. The CDR3: CATKGGGGNQETQYF. The CDR3 DNA is TGTGCCACCAAAGGGGGCGGGGGGAATCAAGAGACCCAGTACTTC.

V usage is TRBV9 and J usage is TRBJ1-4; the match to TRBD1 covers 9 bases. Looked up from germline, CDR1 is SGDLS and CDR2 is YYNGEE. Losses at the gene ends were 4 bases for V and 8 bases for J; bases not matched to a gene: 6. The CDR3 totals 14 residues. The CDR3 spells CASSRTGAVEKLFF. CDR3 coding DNA: TGTGCCAGCAGCCGGACAGGGGCCGTGGAAAAACTGTTTTTT.

The chain recombines TRBV9 with TRBJ2-1; D unresolved. The V and J ends lost 0 bases and 9 bases respectively, with 10 bases between them. The CDR3 covers 13 residues. The germline gives CDR1 SGDLS, CDR2 YYNGEE. The CDR3 DNA is TGTGCCAGCAGCGTAGCGGCGGCTACTGAGCAGTTCTTC. It encodes CASSVAAATEQFF.

V and J are TRBV9 and TRBJ1-5; 10 bases are a match to TRBD1. Looked up from germline, CDR1 is SGDLS and CDR2 is YYNGEE. The CDR3 runs to 11 residues. The CDR3, as DNA: TGTGGACAGGGGGCTATTCAGCCCCAGCATTTT. Translation gives CGQGAIQPQHF.

The rearrangement uses TRBV5-4 and TRBJ1-1; no clear D. This CDR3 comprises 14 residues. Trimming cost V 4 bases and J 4 bases, with 14 bases left between them. Germline assignment: CDR1 SGHNT and CDR2 YYREEE (reference sequence). CDR3 DNA: TGTGCCAGCAGCCTGGGTACTTCGGGCACTGAAGCTTTCTTT. Translating gives CASSLGTSGTEAFF.

The chain couples TRBV28 to TRBJ1-6; 9 nucleotides match TRBD1. The trim removed 2 bases at V and 9 bases at J, leaving 8 bases unmatched. The CDR3 contains 16 residues. CDR1 is MDHEN and CDR2 is SYDVKM in the germline V gene. The DNA of the CDR3 is TGTGCCAGCAGTTTAGCCGGGACAGGGATCGGTTCACCCCTCCACTTT. Protein: CASSLAGTGIGSPLHF.

The V gene is TRBV25-1, the J gene TRBJ2-7, with TRBD2 matching 11 bases. V lost 4 bases and J lost 2; bases outside the gene matches: 4. The CDR3 consists of 15 residues. Germline lookup yields CDR1 MGHDK and CDR2 SYGVNS. Here the CDR3 reads CASSGPTSGTYEQYF. The CDR3 DNA reads as TGTGCCAGCAGTGGCCCGACTAGCGGGACCTACGAGCAGTACTTC.

The chain couples TRBV3-1 (or the pseudogene TRBV3-2) to TRBJ1-6; 10 nucleotides line up with TRBD1. Per the germline V gene, CDR1 is LGHDT and CDR2 is YNNKEL (reference sequence). The length of the CDR3 is 17 residues. The J segment lost 4 bases and the V segment lost 0 bases, leaving 3 bases of the junction unmatched. The CDR3 protein is CASSQDRTGGYNSPLHF. CDR3 nucleotides: TGTGCCAGCAGCCAAGATCGGACAGGGGGATATAATTCACCCCTCCACTTT.

The genes are TRBV7-8 and TRBJ2-5; 7 bases are a match to TRBD2. The CDR3 is made up of 15 amino acids. CDR1 and CDR2 from the germline V gene are SGHVS and FQNEAQ. The V gene end was trimmed by 0 bases and the J gene end by 8 bases; junction bases not matched to a gene: 9. The DNA of the CDR3 is TGTGCCAGCAGCTTAGCATCCAGCGGGGACCGAACCCAGTACTTC. The encoded protein is CASSLASSGDRTQYF.

The V and J genes are TRBV5-4 and TRBJ2-1; 10 bases map to TRBD2. The ends lost 1 base at V and 8 bases at J; junction bases unmatched: 9. CDR3 size: 16 residues. Germline CDR1 and CDR2: SGHNT and YYREEE (reference sequence). The CDR3 sequence: CASSLYGLAVSDEQFF. In nucleotides, the CDR3 is TGTGCCAGCAGCTTGTATGGACTAGCGGTTTCGGATGAGCAGTTCTTC.

This clone has just a few counts. This chain connects TRBV24-1 to TRBJ1-2; the D is unclear. The CDR3 is 15 residues long. CDR1 is KGHDR, CDR2 SFDVKD, per germline. V shed 2 bases and J shed 6 bases, with 15 bases lying between them. The CDR3 loop reads CATSDSRLGADGYTF. The CDR3, as DNA: TGTGCCACCAGTGATTCCCGACTCGGAGCGGATGGCTACACCTTC.

In this sample, this clone turned up a few times. The chain employs TRBV27 and TRBJ1-1, with TRBD1 matching over 7 bases. With 7 bases clipped from V and 1 base from J, the junction kept 6 bases outside the gene matches. Germline V gene sequence: CDR1 MNHEY, CDR2 SMNVEV (reference sequence). This CDR3 region has 14 residues. CDR3 nucleotides: TGTGCCAGCAATCGACAGGGCGGGAACACTGAAGCTTTCTTT. The encoded protein is CASNRQGGNTEAFF.

CDR3 protein: CASSQDRGHSSYNEQFF. CDR3 coding DNA: TGTGCCAGCAGCCAAGATCGGGGTCACAGCTCCTACAATGAGCAGTTCTTC. This chain connects TRBV3-1 (or the pseudogene TRBV3-2) to TRBJ2-1, with TRBD2 as a possible D gene (5 bases). CDR3 length: 17 residues. Germline values: CDR1 LGHDT, CDR2 YNNKEL (reference sequence). Trimming took 0 bases from V and 0 from J, leaving 12 bases between them.

The chain is built from TRBV14 and TRBJ1-2; D perhaps matches TRBD1 (5 bases). V lost 3 bases, J lost 1 base, and 15 bases lay in between. Germline V gene lookup returns CDR1 SGHDN and CDR2 FVKESK. The CDR3 is made up of 16 amino acids. CDR3 amino acids: CASSQGPFLLNYGYTF. The CDR3 nucleotides are TGTGCCAGCAGCCAGGGGCCCTTCCTTCTTAACTATGGCTACACCTTC.

CDR3 protein: CASSVEGDWETQYF. In nucleotides, the CDR3 is TGTGCCAGCAGCGTAGAAGGGGATTGGGAGACCCAGTACTTC. V is TRBV9 and J is TRBJ2-5; the D gene is possibly TRBD1 (5 bases). The CDR3 is 14 residues long. CDR1 is SGDLS, CDR2 YYNGEE, per germline. V was cut by 0 bases and J by 5 bases, with 11 bases left in between.

The chain joins TRBV19 to TRBJ1-4, with 9 bases that match TRBD1. Looked up from germline, CDR1 is LNHDA and CDR2 is SQIVND (reference sequence). This CDR3 contains 13 residues. J was trimmed by 4 bases and V by 7 bases; bases with no gene match: 1. CDR3 amino acids: CASTGQGNEKLFF. The CDR3 region has the DNA TGTGCCAGTACGGGACAGGGTAATGAAAAACTGTTTTTT.

This rearrangement joins TRBV11-2 to TRBJ2-1; 7 nucleotides agree with TRBD2. This CDR3 comprises 16 residues. Trimming took 4 bases from V and 0 from J; bases not matched to a gene: 6. CDR1 SGHAT and CDR2 FQNNGV come from the germline V gene. The CDR3 is CASSSDSGSSYNEQFF. In DNA form, the CDR3 reads TGTGCCAGCAGCTCCGATAGCGGGTCCTCCTACAATGAGCAGTTCTTC. The entire variable domain, with the rest obtained from reference TRBV11-2 and TRBJ2-1, is as follows: EAGVAQSPRYKIIEKRQSVAFWCNPISGHATLYWYQQILGQGPKLLIQFQNNGVVDDSQLPKDRFSAERLKGVDSTLKIQPAKLEDSAVYLCASSSDSGSSYNEQFFGPGTRLTVL.

The V gene is TRBV28, the J gene TRBJ2-7, with 9 positions matching TRBD1. The trim removed 8 bases at V and 7 bases at J, leaving 15 bases unmatched. The CDR3 has 15 residues. Germline V gene lookup returns CDR1 MDHEN and CDR2 SYDVKM. The CDR3 spells CASQSGGTGLKEQYF. In DNA form, the CDR3 reads TGTGCCAGCCAAAGTGGAGGGACAGGGCTAAAAGAGCAGTACTTC.

The table lists this clone with a count of one. This chain connects TRBV27 to TRBJ1-1, with 8 bases fitting TRBD1. With 6 bases clipped from V and 7 bases from J, the junction kept 7 bases outside the gene matches. Germline V gene data show CDR1 as MNHEY and CDR2 as SMNVEV (reference sequence). This CDR3 region has 13 residues. The CDR3 DNA is TGTGCCAGCAGGAAGACAGGGGTGGGTGAAGCTTTCTTT. It encodes CASRKTGVGEAFF.